This entry lists 13 T cell receptor beta chains sequenced from one sample in a study of regulatory T cells in long-lasting Graves disease. Both iRepertoire HTBI primers and Arm-PCR of CDR3 regions were used to build the TCR beta libraries. TCRdb called the multiplex PCR reads again in MiXCR, with one record for every CDR3 protein. The profile covers approximately 540,000 distinct CDR3 sequences, with 9.5% to 15% appearing a single time and around 9.3% taken by the ten largest. The time point here: newly diagnosed GD, antithyroid drugs for less than 3 months. Extracted PBMC RNA gave rise to the TCR library. These data are also associated with another study on T cells in Graves' hyperthyroidism and ophthalmopathy.

The specimen was peripheral blood mononuclear cells (PBMCs), collected at new diagnosis, from a patient treated with antithyroid drugs. These receptors all stem from a woman between 25 and 40 years old with Graves disease.

This clonotype was counted a few times. The CDR3 protein is CASSPRAADSPLHF. CDR3 nucleotide sequence: TGCGCCAGCAGCCCCCGGGCCGCGGATTCACCCCTCCACTTT. The genes are TRBV5-1 and TRBJ1-6; D is unclear. CDR1 is SGHRS and CDR2 is YFSETQ in the germline V gene. V lost 4 bases and J 8 bases, leaving 13 bases between the germline ends. There are 14 residues in the CDR3. The full variable domain, its missing parts supplied by reference TRBV5-1 and TRBJ1-6, is KAGVTQTPRYLIKTRGQQVTLSCSPISGHRSVSWYQQTPGQGLQFLFEYFSETQRNKGNFPGRFSGRQFSNSRSEMNVSTLELGDSALYLCASSPRAADSPLHFGNGTRLTVT.

This clonotype was seen ten or more times. This chain uses TRBV6-1 with TRBJ2-3, with a possible D match to TRBD2 (6 bases). The CDR3 is 11 amino acids. Germline values: CDR1 MNHNS, CDR2 SASEGT. The ends were cut back, 7 bases at V and 5 bases at J, with 7 bases in the middle. As DNA, the CDR3 is TGTGCCAGCATGCGGGGAGATACGCAGTATTTT. Protein: CASMRGDTQYF.

J is TRBJ1-1 and V is TRBV18; 10 positions agree with TRBD1. The CDR3 sequence is 14 residues long. Trimming took 5 bases from V and 6 from J; bases not matched to a gene: 6. The V gene's germline CDR1 is KGHSH and CDR2 LQKENI. In DNA form, the CDR3 reads TGTGCCAGCTCAAGGGACAGGGGAAGTGCTGAAGCTTTCTTT. Its translation: CASSRDRGSAEAFF.

This clonotype has only a few counts. The chain has TRBV6-1 and TRBJ1-1, with D possibly being TRBD1 (5 bases). V was clipped by 5 bases and J by 1 base, with 11 bases between them. The length of the CDR3 is 14 residues. CDR1 MNHNS and CDR2 SASEGT come from the germline V gene. CDR3 loop: CASSTDRSNTEAFF. DNA of the CDR3: TGTGCCAGCAGTACCGACAGATCGAACACTGAAGCTTTCTTT.

This clonotype was seen repeatedly, ten times or more. This chain links TRBV2 with TRBJ2-3; possibly TRBD1 or TRBD2 for D (5 bases each). CDR1 is SNHLY and CDR2 is FYNNEI in the germline V gene. The CDR3 contains 12 residues. V was cut by 6 bases and J by 4 bases, with 8 bases left in between. CDR3 DNA sequence: TGTGCCAGCAGGGGGGACGCAGATACGCAGTATTTT. Translation: CASRGDADTQYF.

This clonotype was recorded at least ten times. The chain joins TRBV2 to TRBJ1-1; D unclear. The germline V and J ends were trimmed by 3 bases and 6 bases, with 2 bases remaining between them. The CDR3 covers 10 residues. Germline V gene data show CDR1 as SNHLY and CDR2 as FYNNEI. The CDR3 is CASSESEAFF. DNA for the CDR3: TGTGCCAGCAGTGAGTCTGAAGCTTTCTTT. Full variable domain (rest looked up from reference TRBV2 and TRBJ1-1): EPEVTQTPSHQVTQMGQEVILRCVPISNHLYFYWYRQILGQKVEFLVSFYNNEISEKSEIFDDQFSVERPDGSNFTLKIRSTKLEDSAMYFCASSESEAFFGQGTRLTVV.

There are a few counts of this clonotype. The chain joins TRBV19 to TRBJ2-1; 7 bases map to TRBD2. Germline-derived CDR1 and CDR2 are LNHDA and SQIVND (reference sequence). J was trimmed by 0 bases and V by 5 bases; bases with no gene match: 7. This CDR3 region has 16 residues. CDR3 region: CASSPGGGLSYNEQFF. The CDR3 DNA follows: TGTGCCAGTAGTCCCGGCGGGGGTCTCTCCTACAATGAGCAGTTCTTC.

This clonotype was seen at least ten times. The rearrangement links TRBV27 to TRBJ2-1; the match to TRBD1 covers 7 bases. Germline lookup yields CDR1 MNHEY and CDR2 SMNVEV (reference sequence). The CDR3 sequence is 15 residues long. V shed 6 bases and J 5 bases; nucleotides not matched to a gene: 10. Here the CDR3 DNA reads TGTGCCAGCAGCCGTAGACAGGGTGGAGACAATGAGCAGTTCTTC. Amino acid sequence: CASSRRQGGDNEQFF.

Concerning this clonotype: A much larger clone differs by one base, so this may be a read error. V is TRBV11-2 and J is TRBJ2-2; 11 nucleotides line up with TRBD1. Trimming took 5 bases from V and 5 from J; bases not matched to a gene: 10. This CDR3 comprises 17 residues. CDR1 is SGHAT, CDR2 FQNNGV, per germline. The CDR3 loop reads CASSPRTGTGGTGELFF. CDR3 nucleotides: TGTGCCAGCAGCCCCCGAACCGGGACAGGGGGGACCGGGGAGCTGTTTTTT.

This clonotype was picked up many times. The chain is built from TRBV5-4 and TRBJ2-1; D remains ambiguous. Trimming took off 1 base at V and 6 bases at J, with 14 bases between the two ends. The germline CDR1 and CDR2 sequences are SGHNT and YYREEE (reference sequence). The CDR3 has 15 amino acids. CDR3 sequence: CASSLRGIAGNEQFF. The CDR3 DNA sequence: TGTGCCAGCAGCTTGCGTGGGATTGCAGGCAATGAGCAGTTCTTC.

This clonotype has a count of ten or more. J is TRBJ2-1 and V is TRBV2; 7 bases are shared with TRBD2. The germline V gene encodes CDR1 SNHLY and CDR2 FYNNEI. Trimming took 11 bases from V and 0 from J; bases not matched to a gene: 10. This CDR3 has 15 amino acids. CDR3 residues: CASGWTSSSYNEQFF. In nucleotides, the CDR3 is TGTGCCTCCGGATGGACTAGTAGCTCCTACAATGAGCAGTTCTTC.

The sample holds many counts of this clonotype. The V call is TRBV28, the J call TRBJ1-4; 11 bases align to TRBD1. The V gene end was trimmed by 6 bases and the J gene end by 4 bases; junction bases not matched to a gene: 7. The length of the CDR3 is 16 residues. Germline V gene sequence: CDR1 MDHEN, CDR2 SYDVKM. The CDR3, as DNA: TGTGCCAGCAGCTCTGGGACAGGGGGTCTTAATGAAAAACTGTTTTTT. Protein: CASSSGTGGLNEKLFF.

The chain combines TRBV28 with TRBJ1-4; the match to TRBD1 covers 8 bases. Germline V lookup: CDR1 MDHEN, CDR2 SYDVKM. CDR3 length: 19 amino acids. Unmatched junction bases numbered 12, after V lost 2 bases and J lost 1 base. CDR3 nucleotide sequence: TGTGCCAGCAGTTTACGACCGGGACAGGACCCTGAAACTAATGAAAAACTGTTTTTT. It translates to CASSLRPGQDPETNEKLFF.